This TCR beta chain came from a study of cytomegalovirus exposure and HLA in healthy donors. Study outcomes and limitations: Later genetic work tied a missense DCLRE1C variant to beta-chain V and J trimming. Some TCR beta chains (roughly 160 of them) were listed as cytomegalovirus-associated.

CDR1 and CDR2 (germline): MGHDK, SYGVNS. The V end lost 3 bases, the J end lost 2 bases, and 8 bases lay between the germline ends. The CDR3 loop spans 13 amino acids. Notes on this clone: No antigen is known for it.

PCR used 60 Vbeta primers and 13 Jbeta primers. Profiling relied on immunoSEQ multiplex PCR, and the TCRdb table lists in-frame clones only, not all of them. The sample has 150,000 to 200,000 clones, roughly 75% seen once. Sequencing was carried out using PBMCs. The rearrangement joins TRBV25-1 to TRBJ2-7; D gene ambiguous. The sequence came from a woman aged 30 to 39 in good health and CMV-seronegative. The CDR3 DNA reads as TGTGCCAGCAGTGAGGGCGACCCCTACGAGCAGTACTTC. It translates to CASSEGDPYEQYF.